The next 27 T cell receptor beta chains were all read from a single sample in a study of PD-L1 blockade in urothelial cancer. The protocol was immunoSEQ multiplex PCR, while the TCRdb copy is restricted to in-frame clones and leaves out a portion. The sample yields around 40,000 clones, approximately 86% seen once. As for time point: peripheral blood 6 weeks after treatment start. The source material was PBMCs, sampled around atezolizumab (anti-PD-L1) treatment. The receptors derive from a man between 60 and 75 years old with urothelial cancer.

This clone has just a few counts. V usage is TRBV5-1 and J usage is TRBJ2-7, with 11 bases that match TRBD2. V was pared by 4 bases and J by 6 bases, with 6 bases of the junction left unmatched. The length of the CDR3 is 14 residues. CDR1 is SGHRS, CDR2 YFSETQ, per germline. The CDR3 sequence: CASSPTSGGIEQYF. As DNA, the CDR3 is TGCGCCAGCAGCCCTACTAGCGGGGGCATCGAGCAGTACTTC.

CDR3 bases: TGTGCCAGCGCCCTAAAGGGGGCCGAGACCCAGTACTTC. It codes for CASALKGAETQYF. The rearrangement links TRBV6-5 to TRBJ2-5, with 7 bases identical to TRBD1. CDR1 and CDR2 (germline): MNHEY, SVGAGI. The CDR3 length is 13 residues. The trim removed 8 bases at V and 5 bases at J, leaving 8 bases unmatched.

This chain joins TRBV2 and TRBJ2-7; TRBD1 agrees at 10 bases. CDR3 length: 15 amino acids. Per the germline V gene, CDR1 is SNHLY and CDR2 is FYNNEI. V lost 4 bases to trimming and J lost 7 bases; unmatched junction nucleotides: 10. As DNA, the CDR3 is TGTGCCAGCAGTGTGGAGGGACAGGGGCTAGTTGAGCAGTACTTC. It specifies CASSVEGQGLVEQYF.

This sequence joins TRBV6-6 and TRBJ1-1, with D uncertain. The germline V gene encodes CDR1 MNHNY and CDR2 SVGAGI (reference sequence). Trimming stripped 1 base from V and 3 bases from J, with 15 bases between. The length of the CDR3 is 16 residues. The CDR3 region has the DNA TGTGCCAGCAGTTACTTATCCGCACTTGAGGACACTGAAGCTTTCTTT. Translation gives CASSYLSALEDTEAFF.

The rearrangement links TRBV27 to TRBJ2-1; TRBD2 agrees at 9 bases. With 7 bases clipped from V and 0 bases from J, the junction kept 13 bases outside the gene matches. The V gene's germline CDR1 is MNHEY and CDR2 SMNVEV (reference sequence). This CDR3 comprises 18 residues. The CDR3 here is CASIDLGIAGVSYNEQFF. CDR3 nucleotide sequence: TGTGCCAGCATCGACCTAGGAATAGCGGGAGTCTCCTACAATGAGCAGTTCTTC.

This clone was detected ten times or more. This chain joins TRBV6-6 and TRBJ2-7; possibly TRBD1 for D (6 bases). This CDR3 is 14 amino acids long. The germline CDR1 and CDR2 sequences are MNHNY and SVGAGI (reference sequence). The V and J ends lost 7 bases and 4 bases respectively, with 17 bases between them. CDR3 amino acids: CASTFPGARYEQYF. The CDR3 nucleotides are TGTGCCAGCACCTTCCCAGGGGCCCGTTACGAGCAGTACTTC.

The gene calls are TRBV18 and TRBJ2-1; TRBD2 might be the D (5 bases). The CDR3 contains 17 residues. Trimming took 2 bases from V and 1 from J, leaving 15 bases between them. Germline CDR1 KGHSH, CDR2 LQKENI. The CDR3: CASSPDRGSLSYNEQFF. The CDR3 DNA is TGTGCCAGCTCACCAGATCGTGGGAGTTTGTCCTACAATGAGCAGTTCTTC.

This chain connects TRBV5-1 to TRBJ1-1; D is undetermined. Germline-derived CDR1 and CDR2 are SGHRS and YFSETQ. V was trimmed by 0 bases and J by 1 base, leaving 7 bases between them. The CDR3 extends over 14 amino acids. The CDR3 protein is CASSLARGNTEAFF. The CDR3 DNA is TGCGCCAGCAGCTTGGCTAGAGGGAACACTGAAGCTTTCTTT.

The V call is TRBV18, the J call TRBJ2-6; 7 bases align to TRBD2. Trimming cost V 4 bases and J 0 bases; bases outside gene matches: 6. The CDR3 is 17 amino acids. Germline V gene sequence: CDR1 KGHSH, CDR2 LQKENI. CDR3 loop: CASSRSGGRSGANVLTF. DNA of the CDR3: TGTGCCAGCTCACGGTCGGGAGGCCGCTCTGGGGCCAACGTCCTGACTTTC.

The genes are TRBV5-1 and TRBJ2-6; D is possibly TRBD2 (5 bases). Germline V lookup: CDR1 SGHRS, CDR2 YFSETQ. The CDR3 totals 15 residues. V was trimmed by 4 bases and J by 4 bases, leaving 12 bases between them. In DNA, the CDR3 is TGCGCCAGCAGCGGGTTCGGGGTCGGGGCCAACGTCCTGACTTTC. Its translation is CASSGFGVGANVLTF.

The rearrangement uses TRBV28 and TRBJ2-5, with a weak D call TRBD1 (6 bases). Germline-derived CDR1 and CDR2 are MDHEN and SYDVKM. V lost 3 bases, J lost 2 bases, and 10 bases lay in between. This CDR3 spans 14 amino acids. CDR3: CASSFIGGQETQYF. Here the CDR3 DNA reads TGTGCCAGCAGTTTTATAGGGGGACAAGAGACCCAGTACTTC.

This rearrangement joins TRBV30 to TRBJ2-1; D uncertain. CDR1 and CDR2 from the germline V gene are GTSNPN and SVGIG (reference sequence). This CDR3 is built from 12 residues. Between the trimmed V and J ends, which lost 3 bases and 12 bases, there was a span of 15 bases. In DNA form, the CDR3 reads TGTGCCTGGAGCGCCCCGGAGTGGCGGCAGTTCTTC. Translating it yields CAWSAPEWRQFF.

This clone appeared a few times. This CDR3 reads CASSSGGDTMRQFF. CDR3 coding DNA: TGTGCCAGCAGTTCCGGGGGGGATACAATGAGGCAGTTCTTC. V usage is TRBV6-6 and J usage is TRBJ2-1; 8 bases match TRBD2. Germline V gene lookup returns CDR1 MNHNY and CDR2 SVGAGI (reference sequence). Trimming took 4 bases from V and 12 from J; bases not matched to a gene: 11. This CDR3 has 14 residues.

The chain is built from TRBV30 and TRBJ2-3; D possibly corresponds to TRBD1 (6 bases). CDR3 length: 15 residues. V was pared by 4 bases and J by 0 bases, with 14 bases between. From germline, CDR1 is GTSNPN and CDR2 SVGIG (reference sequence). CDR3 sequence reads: CAWKGDTYSTDTQYF. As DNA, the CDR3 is TGTGCCTGGAAGGGGGACACTTACAGCACAGATACGCAGTATTTT.

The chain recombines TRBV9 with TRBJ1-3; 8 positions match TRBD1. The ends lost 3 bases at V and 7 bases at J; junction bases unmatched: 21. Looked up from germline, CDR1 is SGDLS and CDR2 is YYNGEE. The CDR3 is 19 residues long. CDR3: CASSAKLTAPGQGKNTIYF. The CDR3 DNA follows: TGTGCCAGCAGCGCCAAACTAACGGCGCCAGGACAGGGCAAGAACACCATATATTTT.

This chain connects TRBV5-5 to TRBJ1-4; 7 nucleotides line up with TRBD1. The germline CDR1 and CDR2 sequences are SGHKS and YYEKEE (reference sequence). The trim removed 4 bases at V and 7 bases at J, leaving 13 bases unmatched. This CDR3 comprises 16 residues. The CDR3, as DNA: TGTGCCAGCAGCCCCCCCGCGGCAGGGGGTGTTGAAAAACTGTTTTTT. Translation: CASSPPAAGGVEKLFF.

Here the CDR3 reads CASSLGQSNTGELFF. The CDR3 DNA sequence: TGTGCCAGCAGCTTAGGACAGTCGAACACCGGGGAGCTGTTTTTT. V usage is TRBV7-6 and J usage is TRBJ2-2, with D possibly TRBD1 on 5 matching bases. Germline CDR1 and CDR2: SGHVS and FNYEAQ. This CDR3 contains 15 residues. V was clipped by 1 base and J by 0 bases, with 6 bases between them.

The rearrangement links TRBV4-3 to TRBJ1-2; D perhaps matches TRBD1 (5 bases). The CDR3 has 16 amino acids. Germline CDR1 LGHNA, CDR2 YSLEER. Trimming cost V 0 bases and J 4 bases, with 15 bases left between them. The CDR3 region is CASSQDSGGVGYGYTF. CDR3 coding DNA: TGCGCCAGCAGCCAAGACTCCGGGGGGGTAGGCTATGGCTACACCTTC.

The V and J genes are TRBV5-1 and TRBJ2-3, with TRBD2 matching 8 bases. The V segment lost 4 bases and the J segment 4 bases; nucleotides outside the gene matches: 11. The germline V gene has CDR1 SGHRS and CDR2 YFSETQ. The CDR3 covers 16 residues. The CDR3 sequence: CASSPGLAGSSDTQYF. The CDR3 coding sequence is TGCGCCAGCAGCCCGGGATTAGCGGGATCTTCAGATACGCAGTATTTT.

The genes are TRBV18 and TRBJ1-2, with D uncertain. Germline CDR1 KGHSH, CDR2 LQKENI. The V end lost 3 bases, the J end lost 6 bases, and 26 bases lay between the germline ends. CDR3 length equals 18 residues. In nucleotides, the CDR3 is TGTGCCAGCTCACCGTCTAGGTCAGCGGTTGGAGGCGTGGATGGCTACACCTTC. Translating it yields CASSPSRSAVGGVDGYTF. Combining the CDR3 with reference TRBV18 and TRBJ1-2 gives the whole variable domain NAGVMQNPRHLVRRRGQEARLRCSPMKGHSHVYWYRQLPEEGLKFMVYLQKENIIDESGMPKERFSAEFPKEGPSILRIQQVVRGDSAAYFCASSPSRSAVGGVDGYTFGSGTRLTVV.

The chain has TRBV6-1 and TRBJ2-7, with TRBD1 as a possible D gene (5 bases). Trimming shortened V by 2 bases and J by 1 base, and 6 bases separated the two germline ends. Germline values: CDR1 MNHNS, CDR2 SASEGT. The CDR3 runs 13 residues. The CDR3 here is CASSESGSYEQYF. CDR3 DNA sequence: TGTGCCAGCAGTGAATCAGGGTCCTACGAGCAGTACTTC.

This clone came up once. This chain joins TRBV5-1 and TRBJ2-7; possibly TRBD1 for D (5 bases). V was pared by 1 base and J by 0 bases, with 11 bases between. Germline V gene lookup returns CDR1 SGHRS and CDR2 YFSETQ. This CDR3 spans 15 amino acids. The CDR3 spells CASSLKAGISYEQYF. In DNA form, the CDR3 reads TGCGCCAGCAGCTTGAAGGCAGGGATCTCCTACGAGCAGTACTTC.

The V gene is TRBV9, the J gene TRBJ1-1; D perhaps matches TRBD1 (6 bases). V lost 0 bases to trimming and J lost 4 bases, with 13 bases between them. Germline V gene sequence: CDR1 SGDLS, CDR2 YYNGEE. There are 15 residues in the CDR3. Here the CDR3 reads CASSVAGTRVTEAFF. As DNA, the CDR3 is TGTGCCAGCAGCGTAGCCGGGACACGGGTCACTGAAGCTTTCTTT.

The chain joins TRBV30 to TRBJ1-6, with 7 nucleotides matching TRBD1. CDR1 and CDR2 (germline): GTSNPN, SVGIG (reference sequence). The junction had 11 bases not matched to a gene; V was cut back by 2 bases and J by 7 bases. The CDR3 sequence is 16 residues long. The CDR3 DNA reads TGTGCCTGGAGTTTTTACGGGACAGAACTAAATTCACCCCTCCACTTT. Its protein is CAWSFYGTELNSPLHF.

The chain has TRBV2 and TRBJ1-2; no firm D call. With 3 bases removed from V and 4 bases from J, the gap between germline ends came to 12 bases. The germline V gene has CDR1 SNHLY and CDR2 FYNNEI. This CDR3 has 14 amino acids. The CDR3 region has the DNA TGTGCCAGCAGTGACCCAGGAGGGAGCTATGGCTACACCTTC. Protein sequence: CASSDPGGSYGYTF.

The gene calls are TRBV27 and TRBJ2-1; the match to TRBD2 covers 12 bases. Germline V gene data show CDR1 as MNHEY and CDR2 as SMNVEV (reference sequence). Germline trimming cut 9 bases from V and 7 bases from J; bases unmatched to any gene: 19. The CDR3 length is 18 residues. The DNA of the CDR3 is TGTGCCAGTCCCCAACTAGCGGGAGGTCCCACGGGACGGAATGAGCAGTTCTTC. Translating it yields CASPQLAGGPTGRNEQFF.

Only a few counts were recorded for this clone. The CDR3 DNA reads as TGTGCCAGCAGTTTAAACGGACTGAGCTCTGGAAACACCATATATTTT. This codes for CASSLNGLSSGNTIYF. The chain combines TRBV28 with TRBJ1-3; D gene uncertain. This CDR3 has 16 amino acids. The V gene's germline CDR1 is MDHEN and CDR2 SYDVKM. Trimming removed 2 bases from V and 0 bases from J, with 11 bases in between. The variable domain in full, with the rest retrieved from reference TRBV28 and TRBJ1-3, is DVKVTQSSRYLVKRTGEKVFLECVQDMDHENMFWYRQDPGLGLRLIYFSYDVKMKEKGDIPEGYSVSREKKERFSLILESASTNQTSMYLCASSLNGLSSGNTIYFGEGSWLTVV.